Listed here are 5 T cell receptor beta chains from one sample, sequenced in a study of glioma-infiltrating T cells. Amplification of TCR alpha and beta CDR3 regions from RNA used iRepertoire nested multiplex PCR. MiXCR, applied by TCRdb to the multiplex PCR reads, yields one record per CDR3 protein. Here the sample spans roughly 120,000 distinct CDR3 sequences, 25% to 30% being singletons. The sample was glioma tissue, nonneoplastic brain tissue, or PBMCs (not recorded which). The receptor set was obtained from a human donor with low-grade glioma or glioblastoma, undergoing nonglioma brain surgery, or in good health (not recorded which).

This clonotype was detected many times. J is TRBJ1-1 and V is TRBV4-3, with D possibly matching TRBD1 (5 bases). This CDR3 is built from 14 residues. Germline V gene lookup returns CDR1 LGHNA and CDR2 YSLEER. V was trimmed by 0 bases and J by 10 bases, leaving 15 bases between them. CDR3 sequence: CASSQEIGGVVAFF. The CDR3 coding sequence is TGCGCCAGCAGCCAAGAAATAGGAGGGGTAGTAGCTTTCTTT.

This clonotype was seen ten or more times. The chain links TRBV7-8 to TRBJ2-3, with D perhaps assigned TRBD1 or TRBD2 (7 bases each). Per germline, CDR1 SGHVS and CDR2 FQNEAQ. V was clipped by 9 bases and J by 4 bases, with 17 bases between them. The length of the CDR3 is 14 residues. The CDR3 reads CASRLQGGADTQYF. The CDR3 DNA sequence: TGTGCCAGTCGTCTTCAGGGGGGGGCAGATACGCAGTATTTT.

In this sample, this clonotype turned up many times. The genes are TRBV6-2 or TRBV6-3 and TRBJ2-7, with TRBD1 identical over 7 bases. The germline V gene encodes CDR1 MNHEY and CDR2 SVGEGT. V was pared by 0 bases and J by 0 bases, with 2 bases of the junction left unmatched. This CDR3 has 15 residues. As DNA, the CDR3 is TGTGCCAGCAGTTACTCCGGGACAGCCTCCTACGAGCAGTACTTC. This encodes CASSYSGTASYEQYF.

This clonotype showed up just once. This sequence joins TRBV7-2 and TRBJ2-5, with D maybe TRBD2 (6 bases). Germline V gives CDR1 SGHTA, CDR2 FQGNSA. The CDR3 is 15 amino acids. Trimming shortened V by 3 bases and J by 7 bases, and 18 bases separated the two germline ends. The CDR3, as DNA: TGTGCCAGCAGCTTGCATACTAGTGGGGGAGGGACCCAGTACTTC. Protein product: CASSLHTSGGGTQYF.

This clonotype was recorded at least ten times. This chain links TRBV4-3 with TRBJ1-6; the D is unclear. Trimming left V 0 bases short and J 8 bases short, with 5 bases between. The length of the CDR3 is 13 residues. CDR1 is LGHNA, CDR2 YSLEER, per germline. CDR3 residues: CASSQEVDSPLHF. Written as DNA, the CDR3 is TGCGCCAGCAGCCAAGAGGTGGATTCACCCCTCCACTTT.